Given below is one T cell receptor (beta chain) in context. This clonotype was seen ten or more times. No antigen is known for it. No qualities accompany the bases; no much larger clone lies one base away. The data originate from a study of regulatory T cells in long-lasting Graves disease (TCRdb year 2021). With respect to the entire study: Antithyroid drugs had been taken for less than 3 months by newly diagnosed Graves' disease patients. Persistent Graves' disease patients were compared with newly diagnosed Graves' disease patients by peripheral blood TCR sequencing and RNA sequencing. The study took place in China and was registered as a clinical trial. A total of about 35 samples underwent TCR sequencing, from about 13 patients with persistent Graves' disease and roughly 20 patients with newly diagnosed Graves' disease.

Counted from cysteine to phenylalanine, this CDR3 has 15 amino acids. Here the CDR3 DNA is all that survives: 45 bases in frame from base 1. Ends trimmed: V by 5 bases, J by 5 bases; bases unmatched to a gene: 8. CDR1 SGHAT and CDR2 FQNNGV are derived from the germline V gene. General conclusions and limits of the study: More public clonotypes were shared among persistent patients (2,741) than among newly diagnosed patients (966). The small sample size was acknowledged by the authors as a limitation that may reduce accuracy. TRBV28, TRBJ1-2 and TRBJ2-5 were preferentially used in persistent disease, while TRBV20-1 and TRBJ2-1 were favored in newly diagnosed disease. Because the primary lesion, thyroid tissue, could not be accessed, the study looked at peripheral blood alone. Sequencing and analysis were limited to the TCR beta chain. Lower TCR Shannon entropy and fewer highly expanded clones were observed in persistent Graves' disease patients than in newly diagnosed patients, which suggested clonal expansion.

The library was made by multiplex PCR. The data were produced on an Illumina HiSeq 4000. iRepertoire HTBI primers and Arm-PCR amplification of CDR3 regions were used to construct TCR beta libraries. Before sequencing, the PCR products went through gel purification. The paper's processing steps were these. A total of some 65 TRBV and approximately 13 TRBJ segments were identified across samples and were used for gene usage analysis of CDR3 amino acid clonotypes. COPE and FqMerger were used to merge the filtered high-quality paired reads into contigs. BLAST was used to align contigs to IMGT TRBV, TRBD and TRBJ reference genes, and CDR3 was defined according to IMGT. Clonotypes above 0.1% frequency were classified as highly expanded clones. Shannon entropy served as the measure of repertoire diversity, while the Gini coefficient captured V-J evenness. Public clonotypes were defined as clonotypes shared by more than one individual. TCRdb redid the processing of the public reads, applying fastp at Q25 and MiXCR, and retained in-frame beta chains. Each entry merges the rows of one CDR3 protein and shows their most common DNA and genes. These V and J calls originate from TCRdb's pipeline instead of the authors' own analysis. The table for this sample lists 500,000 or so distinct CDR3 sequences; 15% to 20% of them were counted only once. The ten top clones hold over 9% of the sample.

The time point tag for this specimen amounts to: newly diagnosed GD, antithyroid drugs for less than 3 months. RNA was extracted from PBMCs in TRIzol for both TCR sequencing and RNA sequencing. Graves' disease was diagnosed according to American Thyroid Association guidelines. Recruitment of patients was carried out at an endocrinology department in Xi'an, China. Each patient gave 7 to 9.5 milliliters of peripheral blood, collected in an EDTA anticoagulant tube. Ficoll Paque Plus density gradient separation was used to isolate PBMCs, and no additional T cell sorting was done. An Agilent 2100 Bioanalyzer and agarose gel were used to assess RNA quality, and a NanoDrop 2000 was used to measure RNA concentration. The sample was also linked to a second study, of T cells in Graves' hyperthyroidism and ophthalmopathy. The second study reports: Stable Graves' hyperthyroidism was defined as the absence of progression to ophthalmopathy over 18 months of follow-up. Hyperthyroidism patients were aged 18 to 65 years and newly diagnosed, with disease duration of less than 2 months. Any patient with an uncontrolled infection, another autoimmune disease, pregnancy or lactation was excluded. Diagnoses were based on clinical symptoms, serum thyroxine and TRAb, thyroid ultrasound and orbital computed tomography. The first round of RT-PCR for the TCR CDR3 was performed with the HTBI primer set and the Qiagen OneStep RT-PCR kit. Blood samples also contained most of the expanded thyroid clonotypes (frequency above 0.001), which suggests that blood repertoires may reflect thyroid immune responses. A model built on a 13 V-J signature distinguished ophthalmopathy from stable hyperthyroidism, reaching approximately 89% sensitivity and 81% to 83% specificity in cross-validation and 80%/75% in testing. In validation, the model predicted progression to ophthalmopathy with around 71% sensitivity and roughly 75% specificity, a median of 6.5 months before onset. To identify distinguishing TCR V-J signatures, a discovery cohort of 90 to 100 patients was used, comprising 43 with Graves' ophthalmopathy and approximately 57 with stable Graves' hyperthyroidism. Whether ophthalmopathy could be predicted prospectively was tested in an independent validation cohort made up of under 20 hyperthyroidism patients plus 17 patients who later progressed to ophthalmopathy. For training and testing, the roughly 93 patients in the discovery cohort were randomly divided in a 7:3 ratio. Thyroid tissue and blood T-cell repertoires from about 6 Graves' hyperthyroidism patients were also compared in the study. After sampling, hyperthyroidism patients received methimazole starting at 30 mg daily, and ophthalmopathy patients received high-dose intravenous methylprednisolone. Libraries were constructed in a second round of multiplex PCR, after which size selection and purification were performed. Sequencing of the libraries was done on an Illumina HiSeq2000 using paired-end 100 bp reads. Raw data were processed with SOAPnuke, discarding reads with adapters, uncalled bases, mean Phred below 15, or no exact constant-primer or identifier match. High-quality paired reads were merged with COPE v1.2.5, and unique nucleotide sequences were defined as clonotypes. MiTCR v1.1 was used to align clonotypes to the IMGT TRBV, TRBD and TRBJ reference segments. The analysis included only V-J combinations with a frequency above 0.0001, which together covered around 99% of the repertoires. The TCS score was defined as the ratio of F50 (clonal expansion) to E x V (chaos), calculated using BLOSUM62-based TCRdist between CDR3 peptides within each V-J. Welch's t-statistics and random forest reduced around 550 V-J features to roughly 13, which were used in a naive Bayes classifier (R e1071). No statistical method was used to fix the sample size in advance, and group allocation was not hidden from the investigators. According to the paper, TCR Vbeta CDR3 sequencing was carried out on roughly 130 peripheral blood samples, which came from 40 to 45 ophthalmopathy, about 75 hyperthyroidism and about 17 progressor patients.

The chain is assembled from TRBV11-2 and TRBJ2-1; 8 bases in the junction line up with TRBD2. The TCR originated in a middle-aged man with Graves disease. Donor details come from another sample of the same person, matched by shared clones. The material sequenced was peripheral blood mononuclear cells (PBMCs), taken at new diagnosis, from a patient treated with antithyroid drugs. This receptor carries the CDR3 CASSPGLAIDNEQFF. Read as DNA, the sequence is TGTGCCAGCAGCCCAGGACTAGCCATAGACAATGAGCAGTTCTTC.